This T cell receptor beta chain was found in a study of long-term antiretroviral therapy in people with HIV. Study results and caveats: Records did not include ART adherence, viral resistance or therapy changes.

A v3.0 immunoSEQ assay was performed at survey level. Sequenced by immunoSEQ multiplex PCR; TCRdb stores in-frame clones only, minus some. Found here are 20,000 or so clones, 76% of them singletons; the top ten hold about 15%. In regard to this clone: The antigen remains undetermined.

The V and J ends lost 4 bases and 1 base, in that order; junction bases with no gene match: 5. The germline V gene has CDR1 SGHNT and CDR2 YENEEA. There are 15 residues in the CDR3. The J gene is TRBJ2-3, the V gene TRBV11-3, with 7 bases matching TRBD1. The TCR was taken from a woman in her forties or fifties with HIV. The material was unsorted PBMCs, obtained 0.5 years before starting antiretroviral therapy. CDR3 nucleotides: TGTGCCAGCAGCTCCGGACAGGTCCGCACAGATACGCAGTATTTT. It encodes CASSSGQVRTDTQYF.